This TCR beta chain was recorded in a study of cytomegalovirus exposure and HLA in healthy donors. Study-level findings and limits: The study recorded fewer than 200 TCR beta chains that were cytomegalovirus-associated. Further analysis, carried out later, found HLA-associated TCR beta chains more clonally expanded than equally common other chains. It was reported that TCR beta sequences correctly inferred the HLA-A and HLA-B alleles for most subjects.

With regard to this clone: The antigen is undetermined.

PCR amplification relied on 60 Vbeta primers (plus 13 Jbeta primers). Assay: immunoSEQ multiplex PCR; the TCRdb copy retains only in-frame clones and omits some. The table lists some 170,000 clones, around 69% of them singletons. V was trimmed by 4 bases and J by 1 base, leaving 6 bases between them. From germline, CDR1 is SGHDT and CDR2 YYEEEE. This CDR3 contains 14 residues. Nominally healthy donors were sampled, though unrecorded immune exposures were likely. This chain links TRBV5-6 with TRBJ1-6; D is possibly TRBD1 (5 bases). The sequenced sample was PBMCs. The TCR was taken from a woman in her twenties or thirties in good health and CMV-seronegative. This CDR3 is CASSGGSYNSPLHF. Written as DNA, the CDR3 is TGTGCCAGCAGCGGGGGGTCCTATAATTCACCCCTCCACTTT.